This TCR beta chain came from a study of blood T cell repertoires in COVID-19. Libraries were prepared by immunoSEQ multiplex PCR; TCRdb keeps only in-frame clonotypes and omits some of them. Altogether 40,000 to 50,000 clones are present, about 81% being singletons, with the ten largest covering roughly 40%. CDR1 and CDR2 (germline): SGHTA, FQGNSA. The CDR3 is 14 amino acids. The V and J ends lost 6 bases and 1 base respectively, with 13 bases between them. Sequencing was performed on peripheral blood. The TCR originated in a man between 35 and 55 years old with active or convalescent COVID-19. The chain employs TRBV7-2 and TRBJ2-7, with a tentative D call TRBD1 (6 bases). Written as DNA, the CDR3 is TGTGCCAGCAGGAGGGGGACGGTTTCCTACGAGCAGTACTTC. It encodes CASRRGTVSYEQYF.